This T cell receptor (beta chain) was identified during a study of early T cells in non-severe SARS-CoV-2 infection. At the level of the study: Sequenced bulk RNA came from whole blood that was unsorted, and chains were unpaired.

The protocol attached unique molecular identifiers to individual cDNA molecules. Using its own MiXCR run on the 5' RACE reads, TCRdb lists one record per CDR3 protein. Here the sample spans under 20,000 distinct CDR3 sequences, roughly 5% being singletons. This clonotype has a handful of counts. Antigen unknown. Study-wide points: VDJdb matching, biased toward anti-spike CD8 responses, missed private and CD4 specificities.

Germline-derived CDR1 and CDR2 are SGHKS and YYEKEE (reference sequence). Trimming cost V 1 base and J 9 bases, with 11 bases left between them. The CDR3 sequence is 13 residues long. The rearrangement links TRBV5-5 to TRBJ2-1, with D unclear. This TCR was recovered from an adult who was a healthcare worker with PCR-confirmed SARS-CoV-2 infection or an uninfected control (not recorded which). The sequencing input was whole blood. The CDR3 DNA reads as TGTGCCAGCAGCTTGAGTTGGCCCATTGAGCAGTTCTTC. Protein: CASSLSWPIEQFF.